This paragraph covers one T cell receptor (beta chain) sequence. The antigen remains undetermined. Because it lacks the conserved phenylalanine or tryptophan at the end, this CDR3 is likely a read error. This record belongs to a study of Graves' ophthalmopathy and Graves' hyperthyroidism. The wider study: No ophthalmopathy within 18 months of follow-up signified stable hyperthyroidism.

Broader study findings: Stable hyperthyroidism and ophthalmopathy were told apart by a 13-signature model, which achieved 85% to 90% sensitivity and around 80% specificity.

The authors amplified TCR beta CDR3 regions from RNA transcripts. Amplification began with first-round RT-PCR using HTBI primers, then second-round multiplex PCR was performed. TCRdb processed the multiplex PCR reads anew with MiXCR; each CDR3 protein has one entry. The data show 560,000 or so distinct CDR3 sequences, with approximately 35% seen just once and about 4.6% held by the top ten. This CDR3 has 15 residues. Trimming at V came to 4 bases and at J to 7 bases, leaving 12 bases not matched to a gene. Germline V CDR1 and CDR2: SGHKS, YYEKEE (reference sequence). This clonotype was sampled from an adult man with Graves' hyperthyroidism. The chain carries TRBV5-5 and TRBJ2-7, with 9 nucleotides matching TRBD2. Sequencing was performed on peripheral blood or thyroid tissue (not recorded which). This chain's CDR3 is CASSRALAGAREQYL. The CDR3 DNA reads TGTGCCAGCAGCAGAGCGTTAGCGGGAGCTCGGGAGCAGTACCTC.